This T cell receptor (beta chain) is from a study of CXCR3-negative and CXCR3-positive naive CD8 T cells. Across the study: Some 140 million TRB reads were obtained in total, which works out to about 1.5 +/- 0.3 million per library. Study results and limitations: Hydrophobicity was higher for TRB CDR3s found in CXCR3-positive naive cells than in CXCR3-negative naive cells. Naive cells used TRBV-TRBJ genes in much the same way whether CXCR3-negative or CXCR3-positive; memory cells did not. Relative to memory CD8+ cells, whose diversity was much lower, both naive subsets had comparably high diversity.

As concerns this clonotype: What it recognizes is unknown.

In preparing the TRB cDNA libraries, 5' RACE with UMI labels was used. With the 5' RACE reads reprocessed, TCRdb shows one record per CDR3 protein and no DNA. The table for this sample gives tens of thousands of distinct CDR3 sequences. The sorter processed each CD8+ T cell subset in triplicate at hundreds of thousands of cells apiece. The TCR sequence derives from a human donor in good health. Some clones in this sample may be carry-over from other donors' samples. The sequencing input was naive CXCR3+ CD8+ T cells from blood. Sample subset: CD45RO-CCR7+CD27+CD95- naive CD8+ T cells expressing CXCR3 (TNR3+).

CDR3 protein: CASSWTSGSNNEQFF. The J gene is TRBJ2-1, the V gene TRBV28; the D call from TCRdb, TRBD2, cannot be confirmed without DNA. Germline values: CDR1 MDHEN, CDR2 SYDVKM. The CDR3 is made up of 15 amino acids. The full variable domain, with the rest looked up from reference TRBV28 and TRBJ2-1, is DVKVTQSSRYLVKRTGEKVFLECVQDMDHENMFWYRQDPGLGLRLIYFSYDVKMKEKGDIPEGYSVSREKKERFSLILESASTNQTSMYLCASSWTSGSNNEQFFGPGTRLTVL.